What follows are 3 T cell receptor beta chains derived from one specimen sequenced in a study of control samples from healthy donors and cancer patients. Data came from immunoSEQ multiplex PCR; TCRdb stores just in-frame clones and leaves some out. The data hold approximately 100,000 clones, with 85% observed a single time. Sequencing input: blood. The receptors originated from a woman in her forties in good health.

The rearrangement joins TRBV5-1 to TRBJ1-1, with 8 positions matching TRBD1. V was clipped by 0 bases and J by 4 bases; unmatched bases: 2. This CDR3 region has 14 residues. Looked up from germline, CDR1 is SGHRS and CDR2 is YFSETQ. The CDR3, as DNA: TGCGCCAGCAGCTTGGGGACAGGGTTCACTGAAGCTTTCTTT. It translates to CASSLGTGFTEAFF.

CDR3 sequence reads: CASSVPGQQNNEQFF. CDR3 coding DNA: TGTGCCAGCTCAGTCCCGGGACAGCAGAACAATGAGCAGTTCTTC. This rearrangement joins TRBV18 to TRBJ2-1; 7 nucleotides match TRBD1. Germline lookup yields CDR1 KGHSH and CDR2 LQKENI. The CDR3 runs to 15 residues. The J segment lost 5 bases and the V segment lost 5 bases, leaving 9 bases of the junction unmatched.

The chain is built from TRBV4-3 and TRBJ1-2, with 7 bases identical to TRBD1. Trimming cost V 3 bases and J 8 bases; bases outside gene matches: 6. CDR1 LGHNA and CDR2 YSLEER come from the germline V gene. The CDR3 totals 13 residues. The DNA of the CDR3 is TGCGCCAGCAGCCAGTTCGACAGGGACGGCTACACCTTC. This codes for CASSQFDRDGYTF.